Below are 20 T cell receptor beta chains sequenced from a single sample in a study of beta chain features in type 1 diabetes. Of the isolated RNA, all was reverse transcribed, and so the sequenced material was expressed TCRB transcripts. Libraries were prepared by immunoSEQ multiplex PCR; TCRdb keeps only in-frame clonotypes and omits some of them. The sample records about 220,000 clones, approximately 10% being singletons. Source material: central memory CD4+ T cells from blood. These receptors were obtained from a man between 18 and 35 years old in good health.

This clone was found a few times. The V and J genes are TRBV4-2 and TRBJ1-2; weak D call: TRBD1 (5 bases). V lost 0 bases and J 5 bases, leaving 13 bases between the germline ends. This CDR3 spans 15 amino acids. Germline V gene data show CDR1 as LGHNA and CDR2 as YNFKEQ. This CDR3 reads CASSQDVAGRYGYTF. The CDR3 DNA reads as TGTGCCAGCAGCCAAGACGTGGCAGGGCGTTATGGCTACACCTTC.

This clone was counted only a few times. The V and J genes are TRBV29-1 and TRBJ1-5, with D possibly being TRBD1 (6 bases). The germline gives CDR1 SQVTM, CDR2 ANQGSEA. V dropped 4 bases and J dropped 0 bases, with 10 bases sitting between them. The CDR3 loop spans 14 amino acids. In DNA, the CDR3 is TGCAGCGTTGCACAGGGTTATAGCAATCAGCCCCAGCATTTT. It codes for CSVAQGYSNQPQHF.

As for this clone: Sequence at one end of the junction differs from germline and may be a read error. DNA of the CDR3: TGTGCCATCTGTGAGGGGGCGGAGGATACGCAGTATTTT. This codes for CAICEGAEDTQYF. The chain has TRBV10-3 and TRBJ2-3, with TRBD1 matching over 7 bases. The germline gives CDR1 ENHRY, CDR2 SYGVKD. The CDR3 length is 13 residues.

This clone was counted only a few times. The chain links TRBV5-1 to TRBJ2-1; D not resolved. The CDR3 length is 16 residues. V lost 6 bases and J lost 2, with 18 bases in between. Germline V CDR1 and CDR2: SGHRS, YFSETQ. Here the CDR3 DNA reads TGCGCCAGCAACTCTGATCCGACGGGCCCCTACAATGAGCAGTTCTTC. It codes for CASNSDPTGPYNEQFF. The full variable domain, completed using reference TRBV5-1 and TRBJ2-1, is KAGVTQTPRYLIKTRGQQVTLSCSPISGHRSVSWYQQTPGQGLQFLFEYFSETQRNKGNFPGRFSGRQFSNSRSEMNVSTLELGDSALYLCASNSDPTGPYNEQFFGPGTRLTVL.

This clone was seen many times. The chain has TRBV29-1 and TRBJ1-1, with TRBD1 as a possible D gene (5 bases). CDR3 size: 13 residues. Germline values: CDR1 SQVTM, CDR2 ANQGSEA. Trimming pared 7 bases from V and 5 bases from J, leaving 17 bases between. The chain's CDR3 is CSALRGSGTEAFF. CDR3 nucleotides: TGCAGCGCCCTACGGGGGAGTGGGACTGAAGCTTTCTTT.

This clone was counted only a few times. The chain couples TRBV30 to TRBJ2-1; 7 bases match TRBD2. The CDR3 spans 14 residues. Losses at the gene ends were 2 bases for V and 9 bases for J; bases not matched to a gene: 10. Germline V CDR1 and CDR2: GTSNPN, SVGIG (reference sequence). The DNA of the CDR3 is TGTGCCTGGAGTAGGAAGCGGGACTTTGTTGAGCAGTTCTTC. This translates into CAWSRKRDFVEQFF.

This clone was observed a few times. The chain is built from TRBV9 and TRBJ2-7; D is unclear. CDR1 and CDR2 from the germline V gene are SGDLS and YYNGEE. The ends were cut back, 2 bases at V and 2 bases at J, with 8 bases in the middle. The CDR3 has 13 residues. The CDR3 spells CASSVAPTYEQYF. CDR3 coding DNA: TGTGCCAGCAGCGTGGCTCCAACCTACGAGCAGTACTTC.

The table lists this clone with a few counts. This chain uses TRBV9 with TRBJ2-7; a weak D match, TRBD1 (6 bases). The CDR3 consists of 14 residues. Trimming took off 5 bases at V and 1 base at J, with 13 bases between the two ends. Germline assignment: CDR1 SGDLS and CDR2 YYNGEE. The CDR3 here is CASRQGSQSYEQYF. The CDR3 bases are TGTGCCAGCAGGCAGGGGAGTCAGTCCTACGAGCAGTACTTC.

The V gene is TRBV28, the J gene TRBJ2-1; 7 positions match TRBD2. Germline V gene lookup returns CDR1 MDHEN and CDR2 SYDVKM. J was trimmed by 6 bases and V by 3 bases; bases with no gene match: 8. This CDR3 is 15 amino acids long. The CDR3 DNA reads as TGTGCCAGCAGTTTGGCAGGGTCTAGCGGCAATGAGCAGTTCTTC. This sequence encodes CASSLAGSSGNEQFF.

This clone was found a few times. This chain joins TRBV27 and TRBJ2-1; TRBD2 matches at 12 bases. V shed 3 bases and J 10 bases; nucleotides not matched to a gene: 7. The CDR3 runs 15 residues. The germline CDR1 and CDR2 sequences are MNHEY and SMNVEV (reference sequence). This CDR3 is CASSLAASGRVEQFF. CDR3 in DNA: TGTGCCAGCAGTTTGGCGGCTAGCGGGAGGGTCGAGCAGTTCTTC.

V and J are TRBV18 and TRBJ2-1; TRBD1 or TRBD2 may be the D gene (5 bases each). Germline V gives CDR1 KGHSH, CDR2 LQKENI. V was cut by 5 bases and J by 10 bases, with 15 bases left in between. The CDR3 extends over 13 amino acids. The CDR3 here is CASSAGATREQFF. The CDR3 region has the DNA TGTGCCAGCTCAGCCGGGGCCACGAGAGAGCAGTTCTTC.

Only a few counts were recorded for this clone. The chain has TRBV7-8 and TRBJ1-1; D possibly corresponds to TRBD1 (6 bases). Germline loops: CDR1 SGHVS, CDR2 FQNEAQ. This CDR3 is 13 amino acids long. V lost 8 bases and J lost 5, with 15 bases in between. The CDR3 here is CASQGGGFTEAFF. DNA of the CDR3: TGTGCCAGCCAAGGGGGAGGTTTTACTGAAGCTTTCTTT.

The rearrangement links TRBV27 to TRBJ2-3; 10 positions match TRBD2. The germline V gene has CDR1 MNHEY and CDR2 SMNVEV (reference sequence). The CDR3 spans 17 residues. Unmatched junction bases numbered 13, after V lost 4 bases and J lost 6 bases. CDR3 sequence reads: CASSSRTSGRGVDTQYF. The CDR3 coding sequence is TGTGCCAGCAGTTCGCGGACTAGCGGACGAGGAGTGGATACGCAGTATTTT.

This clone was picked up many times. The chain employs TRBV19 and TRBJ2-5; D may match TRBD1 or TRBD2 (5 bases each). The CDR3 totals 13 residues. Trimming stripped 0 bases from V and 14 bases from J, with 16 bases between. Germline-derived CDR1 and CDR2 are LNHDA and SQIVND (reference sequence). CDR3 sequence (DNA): TGTGCCAGTAGTATAGAACCGGGACGATCCATTTACTTC. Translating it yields CASSIEPGRSIYF.

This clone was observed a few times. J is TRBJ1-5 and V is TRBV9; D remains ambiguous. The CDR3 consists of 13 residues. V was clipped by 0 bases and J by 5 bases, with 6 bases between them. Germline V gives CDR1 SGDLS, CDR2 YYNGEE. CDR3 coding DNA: TGTGCCAGCAGCGTAGGGGAATATCAGCCCCAGCATTTT. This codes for CASSVGEYQPQHF.

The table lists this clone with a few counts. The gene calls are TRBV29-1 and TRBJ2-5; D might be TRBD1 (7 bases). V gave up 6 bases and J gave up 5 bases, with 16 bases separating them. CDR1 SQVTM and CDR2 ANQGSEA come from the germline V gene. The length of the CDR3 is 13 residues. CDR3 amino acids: CSVRGQKTETQYF. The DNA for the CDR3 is TGCAGCGTGCGGGGACAGAAGACGGAGACCCAGTACTTC.

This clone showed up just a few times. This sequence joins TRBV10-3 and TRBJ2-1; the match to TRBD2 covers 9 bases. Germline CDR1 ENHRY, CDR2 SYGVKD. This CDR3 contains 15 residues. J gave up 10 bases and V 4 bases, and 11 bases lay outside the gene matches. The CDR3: CAISVAASGIGEQFF. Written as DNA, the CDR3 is TGTGCCATCAGTGTTGCGGCTAGCGGGATTGGCGAGCAGTTCTTC.

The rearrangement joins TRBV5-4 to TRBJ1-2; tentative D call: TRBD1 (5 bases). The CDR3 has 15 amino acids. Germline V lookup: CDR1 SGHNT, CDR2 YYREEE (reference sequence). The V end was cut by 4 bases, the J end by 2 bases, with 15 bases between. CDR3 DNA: TGTGCCAGCAGCACTTCCGGGACCGCGAACTATGGCTACACCTTC. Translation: CASSTSGTANYGYTF.

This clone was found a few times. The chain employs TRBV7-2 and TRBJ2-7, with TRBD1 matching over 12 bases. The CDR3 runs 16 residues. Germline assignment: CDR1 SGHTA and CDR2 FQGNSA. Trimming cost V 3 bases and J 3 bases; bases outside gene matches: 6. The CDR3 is CASSFSGTGGFYEQYF. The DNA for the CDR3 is TGTGCCAGCAGCTTTTCCGGGACAGGGGGCTTCTACGAGCAGTACTTC.

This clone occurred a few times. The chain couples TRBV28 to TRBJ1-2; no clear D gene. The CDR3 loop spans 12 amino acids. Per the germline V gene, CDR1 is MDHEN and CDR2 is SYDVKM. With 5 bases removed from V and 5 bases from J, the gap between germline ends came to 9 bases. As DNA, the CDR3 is TGTGCCAGCAGTGGATCCGATTATGGCTACACCTTC. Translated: CASSGSDYGYTF.